This T cell receptor beta chain originates from a study of T cell responses to AZD1222 COVID-19 vaccine. The repertoire was sequenced with immunoSEQ multiplex PCR; TCRdb's copy has only in-frame clones and lacks some. The sample consists of 120,000 to 150,000 clones, roughly nine tenths of them appearing once. Germline V gene lookup returns CDR1 SGDLS and CDR2 YYNGEE. CDR3 size: 13 residues. V lost 1 base and J lost 2, with 1 base in between. Analysis merged second doses at about 4 or about 12 weeks. This receptor was obtained from an adult who received the AZD1222 COVID-19 vaccine. The sequencing used peripheral blood, collected 28 days after the second AZD1222 dose. V and J are TRBV9 and TRBJ2-6; D uncertain. The CDR3 loop is CASSVTGANVLTF. In nucleotides, the CDR3 is TGTGCCAGCAGCGTAACTGGGGCCAACGTCCTGACTTTC.